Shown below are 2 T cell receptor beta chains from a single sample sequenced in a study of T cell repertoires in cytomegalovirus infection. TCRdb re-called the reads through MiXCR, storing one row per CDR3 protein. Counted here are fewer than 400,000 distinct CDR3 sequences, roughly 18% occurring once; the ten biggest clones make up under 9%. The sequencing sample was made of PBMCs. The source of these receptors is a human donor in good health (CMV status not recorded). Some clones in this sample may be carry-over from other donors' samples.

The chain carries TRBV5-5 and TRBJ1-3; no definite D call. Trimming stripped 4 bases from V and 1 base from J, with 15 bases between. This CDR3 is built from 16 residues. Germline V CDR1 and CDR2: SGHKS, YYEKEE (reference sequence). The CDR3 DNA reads TGTGCCAGCAGCCCGGGCTCGGGGATTTCTGGAAACACCATATATTTT. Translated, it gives CASSPGSGISGNTIYF.

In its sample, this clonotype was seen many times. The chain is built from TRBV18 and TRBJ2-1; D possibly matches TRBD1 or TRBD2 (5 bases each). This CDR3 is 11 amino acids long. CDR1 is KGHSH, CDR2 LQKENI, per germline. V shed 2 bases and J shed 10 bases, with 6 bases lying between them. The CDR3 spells CASSPGDEQFF. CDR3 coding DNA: TGTGCCAGCTCACCAGGGGACGAGCAGTTCTTC.